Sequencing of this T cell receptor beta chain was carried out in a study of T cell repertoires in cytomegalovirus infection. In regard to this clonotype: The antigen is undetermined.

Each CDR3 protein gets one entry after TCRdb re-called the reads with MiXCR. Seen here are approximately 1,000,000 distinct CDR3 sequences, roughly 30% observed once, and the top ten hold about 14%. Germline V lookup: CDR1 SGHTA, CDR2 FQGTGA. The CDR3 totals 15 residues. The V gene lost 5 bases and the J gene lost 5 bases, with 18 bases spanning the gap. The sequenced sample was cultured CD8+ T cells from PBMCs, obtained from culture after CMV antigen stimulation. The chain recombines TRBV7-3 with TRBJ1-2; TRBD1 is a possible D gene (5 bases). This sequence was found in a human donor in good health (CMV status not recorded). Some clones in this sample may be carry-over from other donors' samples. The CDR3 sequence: CASSPEPGTGYGYTF. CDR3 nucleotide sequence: TGTGCCAGCAGCCCAGAACCAGGGACGGGGTATGGCTACACCTTC.